The 28 T cell receptor beta chains reported below all come from one sample, sequenced in a study of patients and donors after allogeneic stem cell transplantation. TCRdb re-called the RT-PCR reads with MiXCR, one entry per CDR3 protein. The table includes fewer than 180,000 distinct CDR3 sequences, roughly 35% detected once. The sample comprised blood, either unsorted or a sorted T cell fraction (not recorded which). The origin of the receptors is a human donor who was either an allogeneic HSCT recipient or a stem cell or donor lymphocyte infusion donor (not recorded which). It is not recorded whose cells these are; they may come from a transplant donor.

This clonotype was found a few times. The CDR3 DNA reads TGCAGTGCTGCTTCTGGACGGCATGCTAACTATGGCTACACCTTC. It yields the protein CSAASGRHANYGYTF. V and J are TRBV20-1 and TRBJ1-2; D unresolved. CDR1 is DFQATT and CDR2 is SNEGSKA in the germline V gene (reference sequence). With 5 bases removed from V and 0 bases from J, the gap between germline ends came to 16 bases. CDR3 length: 15 residues.

The sample holds a few counts of this clonotype. This rearrangement joins TRBV12-3 or TRBV12-4 to TRBJ1-5, with TRBD1 matching 7 bases. The CDR3 totals 15 residues. V shed 1 base and J 3 bases; nucleotides not matched to a gene: 3. This CDR3 reads CASSLEGTVNQPQHF. The CDR3 bases are TGTGCCAGCAGTTTAGAGGGGACAGTCAATCAGCCCCAGCATTTT.

This clonotype showed up just a few times. The gene calls are TRBV5-1 and TRBJ1-2, with D perhaps TRBD1 (6 bases). Trimming took 4 bases from V and 8 from J, leaving 18 bases between them. CDR1 and CDR2 (germline): SGHRS, YFSETQ. CDR3 length: 14 residues. CDR3 residues: CASSLPDRDGGYTF. The CDR3 nucleotides are TGCGCCAGCAGCCTTCCGGACAGAGATGGGGGCTACACCTTC.

The V call is TRBV10-3, the J call TRBJ1-5; D remains unclear. Trimming stripped 0 bases from V and 1 base from J, with 13 bases between. Germline CDR1 and CDR2: ENHRY and SYGVKD. The CDR3 extends over 17 amino acids. As DNA, the CDR3 is TGTGCCATCAGTGAGTCGTCTCGGGCGGGGAGCAATCAGCCCCAGCATTTT. It yields the protein CAISESSRAGSNQPQHF.

This clonotype was seen only a few times. The V gene is TRBV29-1, the J gene TRBJ1-3; 10 bases align to TRBD1. The length of the CDR3 is 17 residues. J lost 4 bases, V lost 2 bases, and 11 bases had no gene match. CDR1 and CDR2 (germline): SQVTM, ANQGSEA. In nucleotides, the CDR3 is TGCAGCGTTGAACCCATAATTTCGGGACAGGGGGGAAACACCATATATTTT. Translating gives CSVEPIISGQGGNTIYF.

This clonotype was observed at least ten times. The chain recombines TRBV12-3 or TRBV12-4 with TRBJ1-3; D gene uncertain. The CDR3 totals 15 residues. V was shortened by 7 bases and J by 0 bases, with 13 bases between the two germline ends. CDR3 sequence: CASTNRGYSGNTIYF. CDR3 coding DNA: TGTGCCAGCACCAACCGGGGTTACTCTGGAAACACCATATATTTT.

This clonotype occurred a few times. The chain joins TRBV12-3 or TRBV12-4 to TRBJ1-4, with D tentatively TRBD1 (5 bases). This CDR3 spans 14 amino acids. V was pared by 10 bases and J by 2 bases, with 14 bases between. This CDR3 reads CATRELATNEKLFF. CDR3 DNA: TGTGCCACCAGGGAGTTGGCGACTAATGAAAAACTGTTTTTT.

V is TRBV6-6 and J is TRBJ1-5, with 7 bases matching TRBD1. V gave up 8 bases and J gave up 3 bases; unmatched junction bases: 7. This CDR3 region has 14 residues. Germline CDR1 MNHNY, CDR2 SVGAGI (reference sequence). The CDR3 region has the DNA TGTGCCAGCGACCCAGGGGGGCCCAATCAGCCCCAGCATTTT. Translation: CASDPGGPNQPQHF.

This clonotype turned up a few times. The chain couples TRBV20-1 to TRBJ1-6, with 10 bases lining up with TRBD1. CDR1 DFQATT and CDR2 SNEGSKA come from the germline V gene (reference sequence). V lost 6 bases and J lost 7; bases outside the gene matches: 6. The length of the CDR3 is 14 residues. The DNA of the CDR3 is TGCAGTGCGAGGACAGGGGGTGGGAATTCACCCCTCCACTTT. Its translation is CSARTGGGNSPLHF.

The rearrangement links TRBV9 to TRBJ1-3; D gene unclear. V lost 1 base and J lost 8, with 10 bases in between. Germline values: CDR1 SGDLS, CDR2 YYNGEE. The CDR3 spans 13 residues. Here the CDR3 DNA reads TGTGCCAGCAGCGTAAATGTGGAGGACACCATATATTTT. This gives the protein CASSVNVEDTIYF.

This clonotype was seen a few times. The chain has TRBV2 and TRBJ2-1, with a weak D call TRBD2 (6 bases). Per germline, CDR1 SNHLY and CDR2 FYNNEI. The CDR3 contains 13 residues. V shed 5 bases and J shed 4 bases, with 9 bases lying between them. The CDR3 loop reads CASSSSAYNEQFF. The CDR3 coding sequence is TGTGCCAGCAGTTCTAGCGCATACAATGAGCAGTTCTTC.

This clonotype was detected only a few times. The chain employs TRBV12-3 or TRBV12-4 and TRBJ2-6; TRBD2 is a possible D gene (6 bases). The V and J ends lost 5 bases and 2 bases respectively, with 7 bases between them. CDR3 length: 14 amino acids. CDR3 protein: CASSPSAGANVLTF. The CDR3 DNA is TGTGCCAGCAGTCCTAGCGCTGGGGCCAACGTCCTGACTTTC.

This chain links TRBV12-3 or TRBV12-4 with TRBJ2-1; D is unresolved. Deletions cut 3 bases from V and 0 bases from J, with 9 bases between. The CDR3 extends over 15 amino acids. The CDR3 region is CASSFELSSYNEQFF. The CDR3 nucleotides read TGTGCCAGCAGTTTCGAGTTGAGCTCCTACAATGAGCAGTTCTTC.

The J gene is TRBJ2-1, the V gene TRBV12-3 or TRBV12-4; maybe TRBD2 (5 bases). The CDR3 is 15 amino acids. Trimming pared 0 bases from V and 6 bases from J, leaving 12 bases between. The CDR3 region is CASSLALASRNEQFF. CDR3 DNA sequence: TGTGCCAGCAGTTTAGCGTTGGCTAGCCGCAATGAGCAGTTCTTC.

The chain uses TRBV12-3 or TRBV12-4 and TRBJ1-5, with D possibly TRBD1 on 5 matching bases. V lost 3 bases, J lost 7 bases, and 19 bases lay in between. The CDR3 extends over 16 amino acids. The CDR3 DNA follows: TGTGCCAGCAGTTTGTTCCCCGGGGCAGCTGGGCAGCCCCAGCATTTT. It specifies CASSLFPGAAGQPQHF.

This clonotype was seen a few times. This chain links TRBV27 with TRBJ2-2; 9 bases align to TRBD1. Trimming cost V 8 bases and J 6 bases; bases outside gene matches: 10. In germline, CDR1 is MNHEY, CDR2 SMNVEV (reference sequence). CDR3 length: 15 residues. The DNA for the CDR3 is TGTGCCAGCCGTGAACGGACAGGGGTGGCCGGGGAGCTGTTTTTT. Protein sequence: CASRERTGVAGELFF.

This clonotype was observed a few times. The chain carries TRBV5-1 and TRBJ2-1, with 9 bases identical to TRBD1. The CDR3 loop spans 15 amino acids. With V trimmed by 3 bases and J by 6 bases, 7 bases remained unmatched. CDR1 and CDR2 from the germline V gene are SGHRS and YFSETQ. The CDR3 DNA follows: TGCGCCAGCAGCTCCGAGGACAGGGGCCTCAATGAGCAGTTCTTC. It translates to CASSSEDRGLNEQFF.

This clonotype was seen only a few times. The rearrangement uses TRBV9 and TRBJ2-7; D may be TRBD2 (6 bases). V shed 4 bases and J shed 5 bases, with 13 bases lying between them. The germline V gene encodes CDR1 SGDLS and CDR2 YYNGEE. The CDR3 extends over 13 amino acids. The CDR3 DNA sequence: TGTGCCAGCAGCCCTTGGGAGGAAGACGAGCAGTACTTC. Protein sequence: CASSPWEEDEQYF.

The J gene is TRBJ1-2, the V gene TRBV11-2; D is uncertain. CDR1 and CDR2 from the germline V gene are SGHAT and FQNNGV. V was clipped by 1 base and J by 3 bases, with 12 bases between them. The CDR3 consists of 15 residues. The CDR3 DNA sequence: TGTGCCAGCAGCTTAGGGGAGCGGCGGGACTATGGCTACACCTTC. Translating gives CASSLGERRDYGYTF.

This clonotype was found a few times. The rearrangement joins TRBV25-1 to TRBJ1-6, with 12 bases identical to TRBD1. The CDR3 contains 17 residues. Trimming at V came to 4 bases and at J to 6 bases, leaving 7 bases not matched to a gene. Germline lookup yields CDR1 MGHDK and CDR2 SYGVNS. The CDR3 DNA reads as TGTGCCAGCAGTGGCAGGGACAGGGGGCGCTTTAATTCACCCCTCCACTTT. It codes for CASSGRDRGRFNSPLHF.

The chain recombines TRBV12-3 or TRBV12-4 with TRBJ1-4; TRBD1 is a possible D gene (5 bases). The V gene lost 3 bases and the J gene lost 2 bases, with 10 bases spanning the gap. The CDR3 has 15 amino acids. Written as DNA, the CDR3 is TGTGCCAGCAGTTTTGCAGGGCGTACTAATGAAAAACTGTTTTTT. Protein sequence: CASSFAGRTNEKLFF.

This chain links TRBV7-2 with TRBJ1-2; 10 bases map to TRBD1. The germline gives CDR1 SGHTA, CDR2 FQGNSA. V was pared by 7 bases and J by 3 bases, with 5 bases of the junction left unmatched. The CDR3 has 14 amino acids. CDR3 in DNA: TGTGCCAGCAACCGACAGGGGGCCGACTATGGCTACACCTTC. Translation: CASNRQGADYGYTF.

The rearrangement links TRBV4-2 to TRBJ2-3; D perhaps matches TRBD2 (6 bases). CDR1 is LGHNA and CDR2 is YNFKEQ in the germline V gene. The V end was cut by 5 bases, the J end by 0 bases, with 12 bases between. CDR3 length equals 15 residues. CDR3 amino acids: CASSGLLSSTDTQYF. CDR3 nucleotide sequence: TGTGCCAGCAGCGGACTACTCTCGAGCACAGATACGCAGTATTTT.

In its sample, this clonotype was seen a few times. The chain links TRBV6-5 to TRBJ1-1, with D unclear. CDR1 is MNHEY and CDR2 is SVGAGI in the germline V gene. The CDR3 runs 14 residues. V dropped 2 bases and J dropped 3 bases, with 10 bases sitting between them. The CDR3 DNA reads TGTGCCAGCAGTTACAGGGCGTGGGACACTGAAGCTTTCTTT. Amino acid sequence: CASSYRAWDTEAFF.

The rearrangement uses TRBV20-1 and TRBJ2-7, with 9 bases fitting TRBD1. This CDR3 has 19 amino acids. CDR1 DFQATT and CDR2 SNEGSKA come from the germline V gene (reference sequence). J was trimmed by 0 bases and V by 2 bases; bases with no gene match: 17. The CDR3 loop is CSARKAGQGTNLHSYEQYF. CDR3 in DNA: TGCAGTGCTAGAAAGGCGGGACAGGGCACTAACCTTCACTCCTACGAGCAGTACTTC.

This chain uses TRBV28 with TRBJ1-5; D might be TRBD1 (6 bases). V was clipped by 2 bases and J by 0 bases, with 11 bases between them. Looked up from germline, CDR1 is MDHEN and CDR2 is SYDVKM. This CDR3 contains 16 residues. The CDR3: CASSLRGHYSNQPQHF. In nucleotides, the CDR3 is TGTGCCAGCAGTTTACGGGGACACTATAGCAATCAGCCCCAGCATTTT.

The rearrangement links TRBV12-3 or TRBV12-4 to TRBJ1-3; perhaps TRBD1 as D (5 bases). The CDR3 has 16 residues. V was shortened by 3 bases and J by 0 bases, with 12 bases between the two germline ends. The CDR3 nucleotides read TGTGCCAGCAGTTTGCGGCGGGGGACCTCTGGAAACACCATATATTTT. Protein product: CASSLRRGTSGNTIYF.

The chain couples TRBV5-1 to TRBJ1-1; D unclear. The ends were cut back, 4 bases at V and 0 bases at J, with 10 bases in the middle. The CDR3 sequence is 14 residues long. Per the germline V gene, CDR1 is SGHRS and CDR2 is YFSETQ. The CDR3 DNA reads TGCGCCAGCAGCCCTGGACGAATGAACACTGAAGCTTTCTTT. Protein: CASSPGRMNTEAFF.